This section outlines one T cell receptor beta chain sequence together with its context. Its matching antigen is unknown. The data were obtained in a study of early T cells in non-severe SARS-CoV-2 infection. Background on the study: Sequenced bulk RNA came from whole blood that was unsorted, and chains were unpaired.

Trimming removed 0 bases at V and 0 bases at J, with 7 bases between. The CDR3 is made up of 14 amino acids. Germline assignment: CDR1 SGHRS and CDR2 YFSETQ. Study outcomes and limitations: VDJdb-based annotation leaned toward anti-spike CD8 responses and missed private and CD4 specificities.

Individually, cDNA molecules had unique molecular identifiers attached to them. TCRdb re-derived calls from the 5' RACE reads in MiXCR, one entry per CDR3 protein. The profile shows approximately 100,000 distinct CDR3 sequences, roughly 9.6% of them singletons. V usage is TRBV5-1 and J usage is TRBJ2-7; D gene uncertain. This receptor was taken from an adult who was a healthcare worker with PCR-confirmed SARS-CoV-2 infection or an uninfected control (not recorded which). Sequenced sample: whole blood. The CDR3 DNA reads TGCGCCAGCAGCTTGGACGGCACCTCCTACGAGCAGTACTTC. Translated: CASSLDGTSYEQYF.